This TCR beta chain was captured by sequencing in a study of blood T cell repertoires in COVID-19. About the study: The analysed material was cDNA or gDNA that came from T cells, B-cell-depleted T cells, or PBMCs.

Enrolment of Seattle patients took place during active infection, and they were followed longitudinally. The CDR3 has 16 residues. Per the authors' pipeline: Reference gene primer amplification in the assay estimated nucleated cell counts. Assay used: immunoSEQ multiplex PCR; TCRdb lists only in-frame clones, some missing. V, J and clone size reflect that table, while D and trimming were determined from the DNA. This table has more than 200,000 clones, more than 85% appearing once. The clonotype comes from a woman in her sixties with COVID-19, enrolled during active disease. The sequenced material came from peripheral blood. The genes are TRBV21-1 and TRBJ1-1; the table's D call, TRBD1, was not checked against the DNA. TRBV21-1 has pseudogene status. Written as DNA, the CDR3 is TGTGCCAGCAGCTACTTAAGGCCGGGACACATCTCTGAAGCTTTCTTT. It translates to CASSYLRPGHISEAFF.